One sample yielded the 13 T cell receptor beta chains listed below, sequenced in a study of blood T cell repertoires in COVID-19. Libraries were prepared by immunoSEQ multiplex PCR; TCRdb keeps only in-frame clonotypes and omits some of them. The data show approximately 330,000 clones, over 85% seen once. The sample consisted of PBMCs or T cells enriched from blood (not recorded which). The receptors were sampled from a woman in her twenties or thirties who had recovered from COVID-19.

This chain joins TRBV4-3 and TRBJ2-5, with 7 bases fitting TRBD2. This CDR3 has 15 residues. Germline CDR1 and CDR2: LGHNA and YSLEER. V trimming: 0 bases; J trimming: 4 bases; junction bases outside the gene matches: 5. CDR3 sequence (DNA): TGCGCCAGCAGCCAAGATGGGAGGGATCTAGAGACCCAGTACTTC. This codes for CASSQDGRDLETQYF.

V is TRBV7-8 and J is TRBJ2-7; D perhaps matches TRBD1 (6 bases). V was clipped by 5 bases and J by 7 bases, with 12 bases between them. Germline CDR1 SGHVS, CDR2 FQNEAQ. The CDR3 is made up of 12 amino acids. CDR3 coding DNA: TGTGCCAGCAGCCCTTCAGGGGAGGAGCAGTACTTC. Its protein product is CASSPSGEEQYF. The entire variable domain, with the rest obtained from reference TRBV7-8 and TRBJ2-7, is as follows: GAGVSQSPRYKVAKRGQDVALRCDPISGHVSLFWYQQALGQGPEFLTYFQNEAQLDKSGLPSDRFFAERPEGSVSTLKIQRTQQEDSAVYLCASSPSGEEQYFGPGTRLTVT.

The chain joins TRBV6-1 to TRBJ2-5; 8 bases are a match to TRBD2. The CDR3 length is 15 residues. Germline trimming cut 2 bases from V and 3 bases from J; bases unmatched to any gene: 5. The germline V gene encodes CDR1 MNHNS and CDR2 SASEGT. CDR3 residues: CASSELAGRKETQYF. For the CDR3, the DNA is TGTGCCAGCAGTGAACTAGCGGGCCGAAAAGAGACCCAGTACTTC.

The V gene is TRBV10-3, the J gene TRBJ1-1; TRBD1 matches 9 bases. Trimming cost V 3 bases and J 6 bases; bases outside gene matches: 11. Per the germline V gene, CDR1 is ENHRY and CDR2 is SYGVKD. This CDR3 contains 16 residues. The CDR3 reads CAISELQGALGAEAFF. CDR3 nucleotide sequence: TGTGCCATCAGTGAATTACAGGGGGCGTTGGGAGCTGAAGCTTTCTTT.

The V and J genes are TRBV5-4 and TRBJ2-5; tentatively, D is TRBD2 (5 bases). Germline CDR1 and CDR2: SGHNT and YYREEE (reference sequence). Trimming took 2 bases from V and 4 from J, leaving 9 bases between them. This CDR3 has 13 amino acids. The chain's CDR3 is CASSLWGVETQYF. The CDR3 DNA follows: TGTGCCAGCAGCTTATGGGGAGTAGAGACCCAGTACTTC.

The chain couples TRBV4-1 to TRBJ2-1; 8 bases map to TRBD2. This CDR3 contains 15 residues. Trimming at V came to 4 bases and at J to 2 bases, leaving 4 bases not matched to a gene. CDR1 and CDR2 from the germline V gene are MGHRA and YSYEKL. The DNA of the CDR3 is TGCGCCAGCAGCCCAGCGGGAGACACCTACAATGAGCAGTTCTTC. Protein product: CASSPAGDTYNEQFF.

CDR3 sequence (DNA): TGCAGTGCTAGTGACAGAGCGGGAGGTCCCTTCTACGAGCAGTACTTC. Its protein is CSASDRAGGPFYEQYF. J is TRBJ2-7 and V is TRBV20-1; 9 bases are shared with TRBD2. J was trimmed by 3 bases and V by 3 bases; bases with no gene match: 12. The CDR3 extends over 16 amino acids. The germline CDR1 and CDR2 sequences are DFQATT and SNEGSKA (reference sequence).

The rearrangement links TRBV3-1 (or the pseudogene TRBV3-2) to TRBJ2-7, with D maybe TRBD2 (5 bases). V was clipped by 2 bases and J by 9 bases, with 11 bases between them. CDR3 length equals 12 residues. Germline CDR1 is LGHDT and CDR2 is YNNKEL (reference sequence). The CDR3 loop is CASSQSRERQYF. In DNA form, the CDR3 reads TGTGCCAGCAGCCAAAGTCGGGAACGGCAGTACTTC.

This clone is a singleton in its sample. CDR3 sequence (DNA): TGTGCCAGCTCCCGAGGCTCTAATAGCGGGAGCGTCAATGAGCAGTTCTTC. This codes for CASSRGSNSGSVNEQFF. The J gene is TRBJ2-1, the V gene TRBV18, with TRBD2 identical over 9 bases. CDR1 is KGHSH, CDR2 LQKENI, per germline. V lost 6 bases and J lost 6; bases outside the gene matches: 15. The CDR3 spans 17 residues. The full variable domain, with the rest looked up from reference TRBV18 and TRBJ2-1, is NAGVMQNPRHLVRRRGQEARLRCSPMKGHSHVYWYRQLPEEGLKFMVYLQKENIIDESGMPKERFSAEFPKEGPSILRIQQVVRGDSAAYFCASSRGSNSGSVNEQFFGPGTRLTVL.

The CDR3 loop is CASSELGGGEYTEAFF. The CDR3 DNA sequence: TGTGCCAGCAGTGAACTTGGAGGGGGCGAGTACACTGAAGCTTTCTTT. The V gene is TRBV25-1, the J gene TRBJ1-1, with 7 bases aligning to TRBD1. V lost 2 bases and J lost 3; bases outside the gene matches: 9. Per the germline V gene, CDR1 is MGHDK and CDR2 is SYGVNS. The length of the CDR3 is 16 residues.

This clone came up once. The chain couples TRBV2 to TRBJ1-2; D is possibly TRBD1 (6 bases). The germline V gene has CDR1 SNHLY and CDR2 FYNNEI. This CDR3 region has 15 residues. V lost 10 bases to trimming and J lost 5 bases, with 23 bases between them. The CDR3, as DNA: TGTGCCACCCGGTCGACAGGCCGGGGGGTTTATGGCTACACCTTC. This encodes CATRSTGRGVYGYTF. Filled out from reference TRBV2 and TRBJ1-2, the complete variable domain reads EPEVTQTPSHQVTQMGQEVILRCVPISNHLYFYWYRQILGQKVEFLVSFYNNEISEKSEIFDDQFSVERPDGSNFTLKIRSTKLEDSAMYFCATRSTGRGVYGYTFGSGTRLTVV.

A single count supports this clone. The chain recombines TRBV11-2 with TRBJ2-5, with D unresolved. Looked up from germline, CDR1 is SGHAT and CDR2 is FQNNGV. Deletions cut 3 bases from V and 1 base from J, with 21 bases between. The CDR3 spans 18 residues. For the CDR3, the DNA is TGTGCCAGCAGCTTGGAGCCGTCACGGAGCTCCACCCAAGAGACCCAGTACTTC. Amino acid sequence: CASSLEPSRSSTQETQYF. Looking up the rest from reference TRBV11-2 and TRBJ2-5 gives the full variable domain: EAGVAQSPRYKIIEKRQSVAFWCNPISGHATLYWYQQILGQGPKLLIQFQNNGVVDDSQLPKDRFSAERLKGVDSTLKIQPAKLEDSAVYLCASSLEPSRSSTQETQYFGPGTRLLVL.

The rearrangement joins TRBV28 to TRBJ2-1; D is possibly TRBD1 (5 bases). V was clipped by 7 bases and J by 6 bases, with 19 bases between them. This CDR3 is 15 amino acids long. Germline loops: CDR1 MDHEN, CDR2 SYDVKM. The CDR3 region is CASTPVGRVSNEQFF. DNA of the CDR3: TGTGCCAGCACCCCGGTGGGCAGGGTAAGCAATGAGCAGTTCTTC.